The 10 T cell receptor beta chains presented below share a single source sample, sequenced in a study of early T cells in non-severe SARS-CoV-2 infection. TCRdb independently ran MiXCR on the 5' RACE reads; one entry per CDR3 protein. The sample shows about 85,000 distinct CDR3 sequences, 13% to 15% of them seen only once. The sequenced sample was whole blood. These receptors all stem from an adult who was a healthcare worker with PCR-confirmed SARS-CoV-2 infection or an uninfected control (not recorded which).

This clonotype was observed a few times. CDR3 sequence (DNA): TGTGCCAGCAGCTTAGTTAATGAGAGGAAGGGGACCCAGTACTTC. Encoded protein: CASSLVNERKGTQYF. This sequence joins TRBV7-9 and TRBJ2-5; D remains ambiguous. Germline lookup yields CDR1 SEHNR and CDR2 FQNEAQ (reference sequence). V dropped 1 base and J dropped 7 bases, with 16 bases sitting between them. The CDR3 extends over 15 amino acids.

The gene calls are TRBV5-5 and TRBJ2-1; D gene unclear. CDR1 is SGHKS and CDR2 is YYEKEE in the germline V gene (reference sequence). This CDR3 is 12 amino acids long. Trimming pared 2 bases from V and 8 bases from J, leaving 8 bases between. CDR3 sequence: CASSFIGDEQFF. The CDR3 DNA sequence: TGTGCCAGCAGCTTTATAGGAGATGAGCAGTTCTTC. Filled out from reference TRBV5-5 and TRBJ2-1, the complete variable domain reads DAGVTQSPTHLIKTRGQQVTLRCSPISGHKSVSWYQQVLGQGPQFIFQYYEKEERGRGNFPDRFSARQFPNYSSELNVNALLLGDSALYLCASSFIGDEQFFGPGTRLTVL.

The genes are TRBV9 and TRBJ2-1, with D perhaps matching TRBD1 (6 bases). The germline V gene has CDR1 SGDLS and CDR2 YYNGEE. The V end was cut by 3 bases, the J end by 5 bases, with 12 bases between. This CDR3 contains 14 residues. The DNA for the CDR3 is TGTGCCAGCAGCGGGACACAGGGCCACAATGAGCAGTTCTTC. This translates into CASSGTQGHNEQFF.

This chain links TRBV12-3 or TRBV12-4 with TRBJ2-5, with D hard to call. V was shortened by 2 bases and J by 2 bases, with 6 bases between the two germline ends. There are 13 residues in the CDR3. CDR3 DNA sequence: TGTGCCAGCAGTTTAAGGCCACAAGAGACCCAGTACTTC. It translates to CASSLRPQETQYF.

J is TRBJ1-2 and V is TRBV20-1; possible D gene TRBD1, 6 bases. The CDR3 sequence is 15 residues long. From germline, CDR1 is DFQATT and CDR2 SNEGSKA (reference sequence). The V end lost 3 bases, the J end lost 4 bases, and 18 bases lay between the germline ends. CDR3 DNA: TGCAGTGCTAGCCAAGGGGGGTTACAGGGCTATGGCTACACCTTC. Translated: CSASQGGLQGYGYTF.

This clonotype was seen a handful of times. The rearrangement links TRBV7-2 to TRBJ2-1, with TRBD1 matching over 8 bases. Germline CDR1 and CDR2: SGHTA and FQGNSA. The CDR3 consists of 15 residues. J lost 4 bases, V lost 4 bases, and 6 bases had no gene match. The CDR3 region has the DNA TGTGCCAGCAGCTCAGACAGGGGCCCTTACAATGAGCAGTTCTTC. This gives the protein CASSSDRGPYNEQFF.

This clonotype was detected ten times or more. V and J are TRBV4-1 and TRBJ2-1; D is uncertain. This CDR3 region has 15 residues. Trimming pared 3 bases from V and 5 bases from J, leaving 14 bases between. Germline V gene sequence: CDR1 MGHRA, CDR2 YSYEKL. The CDR3 DNA follows: TGCGCCAGCAGCCAGGCTCTAAGGTCGAACAATGAGCAGTTCTTC. Its translation: CASSQALRSNNEQFF.

This clonotype has more than one count but fewer than ten. The V call is TRBV2, the J call TRBJ2-2; D might be TRBD1 (6 bases). The CDR3 totals 13 residues. Germline V gives CDR1 SNHLY, CDR2 FYNNEI. Trimming removed 10 bases at V and 2 bases at J, with 11 bases between. The CDR3 region is CATPGHNTGELFF. The CDR3 bases are TGTGCCACCCCGGGACACAACACCGGGGAGCTGTTTTTT.

This clonotype has ten or more counts. The V gene is TRBV19, the J gene TRBJ2-1, with TRBD2 identical over 8 bases. The CDR3 extends over 15 amino acids. CDR1 is LNHDA and CDR2 is SQIVND in the germline V gene (reference sequence). J lost 3 bases, V lost 5 bases, and 6 bases had no gene match. The CDR3 protein is CASSPPLAVYNEQFF. The CDR3 region has the DNA TGTGCCAGTAGTCCTCCACTAGCGGTCTACAATGAGCAGTTCTTC.

The sample holds a few counts of this clonotype. Relative to the germline gene, one junction end is altered; a read error may explain this. For the CDR3, the DNA is TGTGCCAGCAGTCCCCTTGGGGGATCTGAAAACACCATATATTTT. It yields the protein CASSPLGGSENTIYF. V and J are TRBV27 and TRBJ1-3; weak D call: TRBD1 (5 bases). Germline V lookup: CDR1 MNHEY, CDR2 SMNVEV (reference sequence). The CDR3 is 15 residues long.